Listed below are T cell receptor beta chains from one sample, sequenced in a study of T-cell reconstitution after alpha-beta-depleted transplantation in children. TCRdb ran MiXCR on the PCR reads and lists one entry per CDR3 protein. The sample lists about 830,000 distinct CDR3 sequences, 15% to 20% occurring once. This specimen consisted of PBMCs, mostly from graft donor cells, obtained 360 days after TCRalphabeta/CD19-depleted stem cell transplant. The receptors here all came from a male patient younger than 18 who had a stem cell transplant for acute lymphoblastic leukemia, so the T cells may come from the graft donor. Both conserved end residues are part of each CDR3. Each record gives: V gene, D gene, J gene, clone size, CDR3 DNA, CDR3 protein. The D gene is left open where the match is weak. Clone size, where shown, is once, few, many, or a class for clones that have expanded.

>TRBV5-1|TRBD2|TRBJ2-1|-
TGCGCCAGCAGCCCGGGACTAGCGTTGGGCAATGAGCAGTTCTTC
CASSPGLALGNEQFF
>TRBV12-3/TRBV12-4|-|TRBJ1-2|once
TGTGCCAGCAGTCCATCGACCCCGAGGAACTATGGCTACACCTTC
CASSPSTPRNYGYTF
>TRBV24-1|-|TRBJ2-1|few
TGTGCCACCAGTGACCCGTTGGGCGACAATGAGCAGTTCTTC
CATSDPLGDNEQFF
>TRBV12-5|TRBD2|TRBJ2-1|few
TGTGCTAGTGGCTTTACCCTAGCGGGGTCCTACAATGAGCAGTTCTTC
CASGFTLAGSYNEQFF
>TRBV4-1|-|TRBJ1-1|few
TGCGCCAGCAGCCAAGATAGGGCCGAGGCCACTGAAGCTTTCTTT
CASSQDRAEATEAFF
>TRBV7-9|-|TRBJ1-1|-
TGTGCCAGCAGCTTACGTGGCAGGATGGCTTTCTTT
CASSLRGRMAFF
>TRBV19|TRBD2|TRBJ2-5|few
TGTGCCAGTAGTATAACTAGCGGTCTTGGCCAAGAGACCCAGTACTTC
CASSITSGLGQETQYF
>TRBV30|-|TRBJ2-2|few
TGTGCCTGGGGCTTATCAAACACCGGGGAGCTGTTTTTT
CAWGLSNTGELFF
>TRBV12-3/TRBV12-4|-|TRBJ2-5|-
TGTGCCAGCGCGGGACCGAACCTGGAGACCCAGTACTTC
CASAGPNLETQYF
>TRBV9|-|TRBJ2-5|few
TGTGCCAGCAGCGTAGCTACTGGGGCAGAGACCCAGTACTTC
CASSVATGAETQYF
>TRBV5-6|-|TRBJ2-1|few
TGTGCCAGCAGCTTGCTAACTAGCCTATACAATGAGCAGTTCTTC
CASSLLTSLYNEQFF
>TRBV5-1|TRBD2|TRBJ2-7|few
TGCGCCAGCAGCTTGGGACCATTTTCCGGGACTAGCGGCTCCTACGAGCAGTACTTC
CASSLGPFSGTSGSYEQYF
>TRBV7-9|TRBD2|TRBJ2-1|few
TGTGCCAGCAGCTCACGTGAGCGGGGGGCCGACAATGAGCAGTTCTTC
CASSSRERGADNEQFF
>TRBV5-1|-|TRBJ2-3|-
TGCGCCAGCAGCTCGGGCGGGACGAACACAGATACGCAGTATTTT
CASSSGGTNTDTQYF
>TRBV5-4|TRBD2|TRBJ2-7|-
TGTGCCAGCAGCTTCTTCGCGGGAGGGCCTGGCGAGCAGTACTTC
CASSFFAGGPGEQYF
>TRBV24-1|-|TRBJ1-2|-
TGTGCCACCAGTGACTTCCCGTGGGGTGGCTACACCTTC
CATSDFPWGGYTF
>TRBV4-1|-|TRBJ1-2|few
TGCGCCAGCAGCCCGGTCGTCGGGACAAGCAATCGGAACTATGGCTACACCTTC
CASSPVVGTSNRNYGYTF
>TRBV4-2|-|TRBJ2-5|few
TGTGCCAGCAGCCAAGTTGGTACAGGGATGGAGACCCAGTACTTC
CASSQVGTGMETQYF
>TRBV21-1|-|TRBJ2-1|few
TGTGCCAGCAGCAATTACAGGGGAGGCAATGAGCAGTTCTTC
CASSNYRGGNEQFF